This is a list of T cell receptor beta chains from one sample in a study of blood T cell repertoires in COVID-19. Clones were read by immunoSEQ multiplex PCR, and TCRdb kept only the in-frame ones, dropping some. The repertoire holds 100,000 or so clones, with about 90% as singletons. Input material: peripheral blood. Receptor source: a man over 45 with acute or convalescent COVID-19. CDR3s include the opening cysteine and the closing phenylalanine or tryptophan. D genes are given only for firm matches. Only part of the rows carry a size: once, few, many, or a class if the clone is expanded.

clone_size,d_call,v_call,j_call,cdr3_nt,cdr3_aa
-,-,TRBV4-2,TRBJ2-1,TGTGCCAGCAGCCAAGTGGGGGGGGCCAGGGTTGAGCAGTTCTTC,CASSQVGGARVEQFF
-,TRBD2,TRBV11-2,TRBJ2-1,TGTGCCAGCAGCCCTACAAGCGGGGGATACTACAATGAGCAGTTCTTC,CASSPTSGGYYNEQFF
-,-,TRBV25-1,TRBJ1-2,TGTGCCAGCAGTGGACAGTTACCTAACTATGGCTACACCTTC,CASSGQLPNYGYTF
-,-,TRBV7-9,TRBJ1-1,TGTGCCAGCAGCTTAGTGGAGACAGGAAACACTGAAGCTTTCTTT,CASSLVETGNTEAFF
-,TRBD2,TRBV11-2,TRBJ2-7,TGTGCCAGCAGCTTAGAGGGGGGGGTCCCCTACGAGCAGTACTTC,CASSLEGGVPYEQYF
-,-,TRBV6-2/TRBV6-3,TRBJ2-7,TGTGCCAGCAGTTACGTTTCGGGCTACGAGCAGTACTTC,CASSYVSGYEQYF
-,-,TRBV1,TRBJ1-2,TGCACCAGCAGCCAAGACGACAGCCGCCAGGGTAATGGCTACACCTTC,CTSSQDDSRQGNGYTF
-,TRBD1,TRBV3-1/TRBV3-2,TRBJ2-2,TGTGCCAGCAGCCTTCGACAGGGGCAAGGGGAGCTGTTTTTT,CASSLRQGQGELFF
-,-,TRBV7-9,TRBJ1-2,TGTGCCAGCAGCTCACAGAGCCCTGAAGGTTACACCTTC,CASSSQSPEGYTF
once,-,TRBV20-1,TRBJ2-1,TGCAGTGCCCTGAGCCTAGATGAGCAGTTCTTC,CSALSLDEQFF
-,-,TRBV18,TRBJ1-1,TGTGCCAGCTCACCCTCGGCCAGGGGGAACACTGAAGCTTTCTTT,CASSPSARGNTEAFF
-,TRBD2,TRBV5-1,TRBJ2-5,TGCGCCAGCAGCCGAGCGGGGGGGCCGTTGGAGACCCAGTACTTC,CASSRAGGPLETQYF
-,TRBD1,TRBV5-1,TRBJ1-1,TGCGCCAGCAGCTTGGTTGAAGGGGGCATAACTGAAGCTTTCTTT,CASSLVEGGITEAFF
-,TRBD1,TRBV9,TRBJ2-7,TGTGCCAGCAGCCCATACAGGGGGGTCACCTACGAGCAGTACTTC,CASSPYRGVTYEQYF
-,TRBD1,TRBV7-6,TRBJ2-2,TGTGCCAGCAGCTCGGGACAGGGGAACACCGGGGAGCTGTTTTTT,CASSSGQGNTGELFF
-,TRBD1,TRBV4-1,TRBJ2-5,TGCGCCAGCAGCCAAGATCGAGGGGGGTTCCCGGGACAGGGCCTTCAAGAGACCCAGTACTTC,CASSQDRGGFPGQGLQETQYF
-,TRBD1,TRBV2,TRBJ1-1,TGTGCCAGTCGACAGGGGCAAAATCGGAACACTGAAGCTTTCTTT,CASRQGQNRNTEAFF
once,TRBD1,TRBV6-5,TRBJ1-4,TGTGCCAGCAGTACGGACAGGGCGGGGGAAAAACTGTTTTTT,CASSTDRAGEKLFF
once,-,TRBV4-1,TRBJ1-2,TGCGCCAGCAGAAACAGGGTTGCGGATGGCTACACCTTC,CASRNRVADGYTF
-,-,TRBV5-1,TRBJ1-5,TGCGCCAGCAGCCTGGACGGTCAGCCCCAGCATTTT,CASSLDGQPQHF
-,-,TRBV7-9,TRBJ2-1,TGTGCCAGCAGCTTAGCATTACAGGTCCGCAATGAGCAGTTCTTC,CASSLALQVRNEQFF
-,-,TRBV5-6,TRBJ1-5,TGTGCCAGCAACGGGGGGAAAAGCAATCAGCCCCAGCATTTT,CASNGGKSNQPQHF
-,TRBD2,TRBV7-2,TRBJ2-7,TGTGCCAGCAGCTTAGCGGGTCCGAACGGGGGGATGTACGAGCAGTACTTC,CASSLAGPNGGMYEQYF
-,-,TRBV19,TRBJ1-2,TGTGCCAGTAGGATAGGACAGAGACATGGCTACACCTTC,CASRIGQRHGYTF
-,TRBD1,TRBV5-5,TRBJ1-6,TGTGCCAGCAGCTTGAGACAGGGAGGCTCCTATAATTCACCCCTCCACTTT,CASSLRQGGSYNSPLHF
-,TRBD1,TRBV6-5,TRBJ2-1,TGTGCCAGCAGTTCCGGGACAGGGTATGAGCAGTTCTTC,CASSSGTGYEQFF
-,-,TRBV7-9,TRBJ1-2,TGTGCCAGCAGCCCCTTGGCGACAGGATTCTATGGCTACACCTTC,CASSPLATGFYGYTF
-,TRBD1,TRBV5-5,TRBJ1-1,TGTGCCAGCAGCTACGCCATGGGACAGGACGACACTGAAGCTTTCTTT,CASSYAMGQDDTEAFF
-,-,TRBV6-5,TRBJ1-1,TGTGCCAGCATTCCGGAGTGGGGCTTGACTGAAGCTTTCTTT,CASIPEWGLTEAFF
once,-,TRBV23-1,TRBJ1-1,TGCGCCAGCAGTCAACGAATCCGCTCAGCGGGCAACGGTGAAGCTTTCTTT,CASSQRIRSAGNGEAFF
-,TRBD1,TRBV6-5,TRBJ1-2,TGTGCCAGCAGTTACAGGGACAGGTTTGGCTACACCTTC,CASSYRDRFGYTF
-,-,TRBV29-1,TRBJ2-2,TGCAGCGTTGTACAGTCGAACACCGGGGAGCTGTTTTTT,CSVVQSNTGELFF
-,-,TRBV5-6,TRBJ2-7,TGTGCCAGCAGCTTGGTCGGGGGTATCTACGAGCAGTACTTC,CASSLVGGIYEQYF
-,TRBD1,TRBV7-6,TRBJ1-1,TGTGCCAGCAGCCTGGGACAGGTGAACACTGAAGCTTTCTTT,CASSLGQVNTEAFF
-,-,TRBV18,TRBJ1-5,TGTGCCAGCTCACCAGCAGGGGGCAATCAGCCCCAGCATTTT,CASSPAGGNQPQHF
-,-,TRBV6-6,TRBJ1-2,TGTGCCAGCAGTTACTCGAGTAGCGCACTGGAGGGCTACACCTTC,CASSYSSSALEGYTF